Included here is one T cell receptor beta chain sequence, with context. These data come from a study of blood T cell repertoires in COVID-19. Turning to the study itself: In each case, the material was cDNA or gDNA derived from T cells, B-cell-depleted T cells, or PBMCs.

The CDR3 runs 14 residues. Germline V gives CDR1 SNHLY, CDR2 FYNNEI. V dropped 6 bases and J dropped 9 bases, with 15 bases sitting between them. Seattle enrolled patients during active infection and tracked them longitudinally. Authors' data handling: Reference gene primers were amplified, and this amplification served to estimate nucleated cell counts. Data came from immunoSEQ multiplex PCR; TCRdb stores just in-frame clones and leaves some out. V, J and clone size reflect that table, while D and trimming were determined from the DNA. The top ten hold about 2.2% of the sample, which has 300,000 or so clones, approximately 89% seen once.

The sequenced sample was peripheral blood. The rearrangement uses TRBV2 and TRBJ1-6; no firm D call. The clonotype originates from a young woman with COVID-19, enrolled during active disease. CDR3 amino acids: CASSLASRVSPLHF. The CDR3 bases are TGTGCCAGCAGCTTGGCCTCGCGGGTTTCACCCCTCCACTTT.